Below, 25 T cell receptor beta chains from the same sample are listed, as sequenced in a study of OX40 agonist ivuxolimab in advanced cancers. Produced via immunoSEQ multiplex PCR; TCRdb's table is partial and in-frame only. Of 30,000 or so clones listed, roughly 85% are singletons. The source material was CD4+ or CD8+ T cells sorted from blood, sampled in a trial of the OX40 agonist ivuxolimab. The source is an adult with an advanced solid tumor such as melanoma, head and neck, liver or kidney cancer.

The gene calls are TRBV6-1 and TRBJ1-4; D remains ambiguous. The CDR3 sequence is 14 residues long. Germline CDR1 is MNHNS and CDR2 is SASEGT. Trimming removed 1 base at V and 7 bases at J, with 10 bases between. The CDR3 sequence is CASSEEYRSEKLFF. DNA of the CDR3: TGTGCCAGCAGTGAAGAGTACCGGAGTGAAAAACTGTTTTTT.

The rearrangement uses TRBV7-9 and TRBJ2-7, with a weak D call TRBD1 (6 bases). V dropped 9 bases and J dropped 1 base, with 13 bases sitting between them. Germline V gene sequence: CDR1 SEHNR, CDR2 FQNEAQ (reference sequence). The CDR3 has 13 amino acids. CDR3 coding DNA: TGTGCCAGTACCGGACAGCTTTCCTACGAGCAGTACTTC. Protein product: CASTGQLSYEQYF.

V gene TRBV5-4 combines with J gene TRBJ2-7; D uncertain. This CDR3 is 15 amino acids long. From germline, CDR1 is SGHNT and CDR2 YYREEE (reference sequence). V dropped 2 bases and J dropped 2 bases, with 14 bases sitting between them. CDR3 bases: TGTGCCAGCAGCTTCTCTTTGGGGATGACCTACGAGCAGTACTTC. It codes for CASSFSLGMTYEQYF.

The table lists this clone with a few counts. This chain connects TRBV11-2 to TRBJ2-1, with 9 bases that match TRBD2. Germline V gene data show CDR1 as SGHAT and CDR2 as FQNNGV. CDR3 length: 15 residues. Trimming cost V 5 bases and J 8 bases; bases outside gene matches: 10. The CDR3 sequence is CASSPSSGRAHEQFF. The CDR3 coding sequence is TGTGCCAGCAGCCCAAGTAGCGGGAGAGCCCATGAGCAGTTCTTC.

This chain joins TRBV4-2 and TRBJ2-1; 12 bases map to TRBD2. There are 15 residues in the CDR3. Germline V gives CDR1 LGHNA, CDR2 YNFKEQ. The V and J ends lost 0 bases and 10 bases, in that order; junction bases with no gene match: 4. CDR3 coding DNA: TGTGCCAGCAGCCAAGATCACACTAGCGGGGGGGAGCAGTTCTTC. It codes for CASSQDHTSGGEQFF.

The chain recombines TRBV18 with TRBJ2-7; possibly TRBD1 for D (5 bases). CDR3 length equals 15 residues. V lost 0 bases and J lost 2, with 11 bases in between. Germline V lookup: CDR1 KGHSH, CDR2 LQKENI. In DNA form, the CDR3 reads TGTGCCAGCTCACCACCGGAGCAGGGCCCCTACGAGCAGTACTTC. Its protein is CASSPPEQGPYEQYF. Complete variable domain (other parts from reference TRBV18 and TRBJ2-7): NAGVMQNPRHLVRRRGQEARLRCSPMKGHSHVYWYRQLPEEGLKFMVYLQKENIIDESGMPKERFSAEFPKEGPSILRIQQVVRGDSAAYFCASSPPEQGPYEQYFGPGTRLTVT.

This clone showed up just once. This chain links TRBV7-9 with TRBJ1-2; the D gene is possibly TRBD1 (5 bases). Germline assignment: CDR1 SEHNR and CDR2 FQNEAQ (reference sequence). V was trimmed by 2 bases and J by 5 bases, leaving 9 bases between them. The CDR3 has 13 residues. The CDR3 DNA follows: TGTGCCAGCAGCTTACAGGGAGGATATGGCTACACCTTC. Protein: CASSLQGGYGYTF.

This chain connects TRBV6-1 to TRBJ1-1; possible D gene TRBD1, 5 bases. The CDR3 contains 13 residues. Deletions cut 3 bases from V and 5 bases from J, with 10 bases between. Germline assignment: CDR1 MNHNS and CDR2 SASEGT. DNA for the CDR3: TGTGCCAGCAGTGATTTCGGGGGGACTGAAGCTTTCTTT. Translated: CASSDFGGTEAFF.

The V and J genes are TRBV5-1 and TRBJ2-7; 11 bases match TRBD1. Trimming at V came to 0 bases and at J to 3 bases, leaving 14 bases not matched to a gene. This CDR3 is built from 19 residues. Looked up from germline, CDR1 is SGHRS and CDR2 is YFSETQ. In nucleotides, the CDR3 is TGCGCCAGCAGCTTGGTGGACAGGGGGCAGATCTTAGAGGGCTACGAGCAGTACTTC. It codes for CASSLVDRGQILEGYEQYF.

This clone appeared once. The rearrangement joins TRBV15 to TRBJ2-3; no reliable D call. Germline CDR1 LNHNV, CDR2 YYDKDF (reference sequence). The V end was cut by 0 bases, the J end by 1 base, with 11 bases between. The CDR3 contains 16 residues. The CDR3 reads CATSRDLNTRTDTQYF. The CDR3 nucleotides read TGTGCCACCAGCAGAGATCTTAACACACGCACAGATACGCAGTATTTT.

The rearrangement links TRBV4-3 to TRBJ1-3; D perhaps matches TRBD1 (5 bases). CDR1 LGHNA and CDR2 YSLEER come from the germline V gene. Trimming took off 5 bases at V and 4 bases at J, with 15 bases between the two ends. This CDR3 spans 15 amino acids. The CDR3 sequence: CASSMGVGNGNTIYF. CDR3 coding DNA: TGCGCCAGCAGCATGGGGGTTGGTAACGGAAACACCATATATTTT.

This chain connects TRBV9 to TRBJ1-5; 7 bases line up with TRBD1. CDR3 length: 14 residues. The germline CDR1 and CDR2 sequences are SGDLS and YYNGEE. V lost 4 bases to trimming and J lost 4 bases; unmatched junction nucleotides: 5. In nucleotides, the CDR3 is TGTGCCAGCAGCAGCCAGGGGGGAAATCAGCCCCAGCATTTT. Translation: CASSSQGGNQPQHF.

This clone has only one observation. V and J are TRBV5-1 and TRBJ2-7; D may be TRBD2 (5 bases). Trimming removed 0 bases from V and 0 bases from J, with 13 bases in between. This CDR3 region has 16 residues. The germline V gene encodes CDR1 SGHRS and CDR2 YFSETQ. The CDR3 spells CASSLDGSASSYEQYF. CDR3 in DNA: TGCGCCAGCAGCTTGGATGGTAGCGCCAGCTCCTACGAGCAGTACTTC.

The sample holds one count of this clone. The chain is built from TRBV5-4 and TRBJ2-5; D remains unclear. Per the germline V gene, CDR1 is SGHNT and CDR2 is YYREEE (reference sequence). V was pared by 4 bases and J by 4 bases, with 11 bases between. This CDR3 is built from 13 residues. The CDR3 DNA reads TGTGCCAGCAGCCTGAACAGTGGAGAGACCCAGTACTTC. Residues: CASSLNSGETQYF.

This clone was found once. The rearrangement links TRBV7-9 to TRBJ2-1, with 7 positions matching TRBD1. The CDR3 runs 14 residues. Germline V gene lookup returns CDR1 SEHNR and CDR2 FQNEAQ (reference sequence). The trim removed 2 bases at V and 15 bases at J, leaving 13 bases unmatched. The CDR3 sequence: CASSLTKQDRAPFF. The CDR3, as DNA: TGTGCCAGCAGCTTAACGAAACAAGACAGGGCCCCGTTCTTC.

J is TRBJ1-1 and V is TRBV5-5; no reliable D call. The CDR3 runs to 15 residues. V gave up 0 bases and J gave up 1 base, with 10 bases separating them. Germline V lookup: CDR1 SGHKS, CDR2 YYEKEE (reference sequence). The DNA of the CDR3 is TGTGCCAGCAGCTTGGACTACATTACGAACACTGAAGCTTTCTTT. Its protein product is CASSLDYITNTEAFF.

The chain combines TRBV27 with TRBJ1-4; D is perhaps TRBD1 (6 bases). Trimming removed 5 bases at V and 5 bases at J, with 15 bases between. The germline V gene encodes CDR1 MNHEY and CDR2 SMNVEV (reference sequence). The CDR3 sequence is 15 residues long. CDR3 bases: TGTGCCAGCAGTCCCTGGGACACCGGCAATGAAAAACTGTTTTTT. Translating it yields CASSPWDTGNEKLFF.

The chain joins TRBV7-5 to TRBJ1-1; the DNA was not compared with TRBD1, the D call given in the table. TRBV7-5 is classified as a pseudogene. The CDR3 runs to 13 residues. CDR3 DNA sequence: TGTGCCAGAAGCAATGGACAAAACACTGAAGCTTTCTTT. This translates into CARSNGQNTEAFF.

This clone was detected only once. The chain has TRBV27 and TRBJ2-7; TRBD1 matches at 9 bases. V dropped 5 bases and J dropped 4; count of bases not matched to a gene: 6. Germline CDR1 and CDR2: MNHEY and SMNVEV (reference sequence). CDR3 length: 14 residues. The CDR3, as DNA: TGTGCCAGCAGTATGGGGACAGGGTCATACGAGCAGTACTTC. Translation: CASSMGTGSYEQYF.

The chain combines TRBV30 with TRBJ2-5; possibly TRBD1 or TRBD2 for D (5 bases each). The V gene's germline CDR1 is GTSNPN and CDR2 SVGIG (reference sequence). V was trimmed by 1 base and J by 1 base, leaving 10 bases between them. CDR3 length: 14 amino acids. The CDR3 loop is CAWSGGYSQETQYF. Here the CDR3 DNA reads TGTGCCTGGAGTGGGGGGTATTCCCAAGAGACCCAGTACTTC.

This sequence joins TRBV9 and TRBJ1-1; a weak D match, TRBD1 (6 bases). CDR3 size: 15 residues. The germline gives CDR1 SGDLS, CDR2 YYNGEE. V lost 0 bases and J 4 bases, leaving 13 bases between the germline ends. The CDR3 protein is CASSVASGVSTEAFF. The CDR3 nucleotides are TGTGCCAGCAGCGTAGCCTCAGGGGTTTCCACTGAAGCTTTCTTT.

This clone was counted once. The V gene is TRBV5-5, the J gene TRBJ2-6; D gene ambiguous. CDR3 length: 17 amino acids. V lost 4 bases and J 1 base, leaving 15 bases between the germline ends. Per the germline V gene, CDR1 is SGHKS and CDR2 is YYEKEE (reference sequence). DNA for the CDR3: TGTGCCAGCAGCCGCATCTACAGCGATTCTGGGGCCAACGTCCTGACTTTC. Translated, it gives CASSRIYSDSGANVLTF.

The table lists this clone with a count of one. This chain links TRBV28 with TRBJ1-2, with 8 bases identical to TRBD1. V lost 2 bases, J lost 6 bases, and 14 bases stayed unmatched. The germline gives CDR1 MDHEN, CDR2 SYDVKM. The CDR3 extends over 17 amino acids. The CDR3 DNA follows: TGTGCCAGCAGTTTAGACGGGACAGGCGTCGTTCAAGATGGCTACACCTTC. The encoded protein is CASSLDGTGVVQDGYTF.

The rearrangement uses TRBV30 and TRBJ2-3; D remains ambiguous. The CDR3 is 15 amino acids. Germline V gives CDR1 GTSNPN, CDR2 SVGIG (reference sequence). Trimming removed 2 bases at V and 4 bases at J, with 16 bases between. The CDR3 sequence: CAWSRTVGQADTQYF. In DNA form, the CDR3 reads TGTGCCTGGAGTAGGACCGTCGGTCAGGCAGATACGCAGTATTTT. Full variable domain (remainder filled in from reference TRBV30 and TRBJ2-3): SQTIHQWPATLVQPVGSPLSLECTVEGTSNPNLYWYRQAAGRGLQLLFYSVGIGQISSEVPQNLSASRPQDRQFILSSKKLLLSDSGFYLCAWSRTVGQADTQYFGPGTRLTVL.

This chain links TRBV13 with TRBJ2-3; 10 positions match TRBD2. V gave up 7 bases and J gave up 9 bases; unmatched junction bases: 10. This CDR3 is 14 amino acids long. Per the germline V gene, CDR1 is PRHDT and CDR2 is FYEKMQ (reference sequence). The CDR3 is CASNLAGAGRTQYF. CDR3 bases: TGTGCCAGCAACCTAGCGGGGGCGGGCAGGACGCAGTATTTT.